The source of this TCR beta chain is a study of shared clonotypes between healthy human individuals. General study findings and limits: The low donor count limited represented genetic and exposure-history diversity. A reduction in generation probabilities was seen for non-shared clonotypes relative to those shared by all four donors.

The CDR3 totals 15 residues. The ends were cut back, 5 bases at V and 6 bases at J, with 19 bases in the middle. CDR1 SEHNR and CDR2 FQNEAQ come from the germline V gene (reference sequence). Deep-level running was used for the assay. Profiling relied on immunoSEQ multiplex PCR, and the TCRdb table lists in-frame clones only, not all of them. The table lists about 2.3 million clones, 93% of them singletons, with 0.39% in the top ten. Turning to this clone: The target antigen is unknown.

Sequencing was performed on naive CD4+ T cells from PBMCs. This sample's subset: CD45RA+ positively selected. This clonotype originated in a man between 18 and 35 years old in good health. Some clones in this sample may be carry-over from other donors' samples. The chain is built from TRBV7-9 and TRBJ1-2; D may be TRBD1 (5 bases). The CDR3 spells CASSRSTVGEHGYTF. In nucleotides, the CDR3 is TGTGCCAGCAGCCGTTCGACAGTGGGGGAGCATGGCTACACCTTC.